Shown below are 22 T cell receptor beta chains from a single sample sequenced in a study of beta chain features in type 1 diabetes. Findings of the study overall: Among patients with Type 1 diabetes, TCRB CDR3s were moderately but significantly shorter in every one of the four CD4+ subsets.

The antigens for these receptors are not known. Isolated RNA was reverse transcribed in full, so expressed TCRB transcripts were sequenced. The assay was immunoSEQ multiplex PCR, and TCRdb's table has in-frame clones only and misses some. This sample carries around 70,000 clones, 49% of them seen once, and the ten largest clones take 0.65% to 0.85%. What was sequenced was central memory CD4+ T cells from blood. Every receptor here comes from a man younger than 45 with type 1 diabetes.

This clone has just one count. CDR3 amino acids: CASSLQGGTEAFF. Written as DNA, the CDR3 is TGTGCCAGCAGCTTGCAAGGGGGCACTGAAGCTTTCTTT. V is TRBV5-4 and J is TRBJ1-1, with a weak D call TRBD1 (6 bases). Trimming pared 1 base from V and 4 bases from J, leaving 8 bases between. The CDR3 length is 13 residues. Germline CDR1 reads SGHNT; CDR2 reads YYREEE (reference sequence).

This clone has more than one count but fewer than ten. The chain recombines TRBV19 with TRBJ2-5, with D perhaps TRBD2 (6 bases). The J call may be faulty, since TRBJ2-7 better matches the DNA end. Germline V gives CDR1 LNHDA, CDR2 SQIVND (reference sequence). The CDR3 totals 15 residues. The DNA of the CDR3 is TGTGCCAGTAGTATGGCGGGGAGGTCATTCTACGAGCAGTACTTC. This codes for CASSMAGRSFYEQYF.

The chain is built from TRBV7-6 and TRBJ1-2, with D uncertain. V lost 5 bases and J 8 bases, leaving 12 bases between the germline ends. This CDR3 is built from 12 residues. Germline-derived CDR1 and CDR2 are SGHVS and FNYEAQ. The CDR3 nucleotides read TGTGCCAGCAGCCCGACTGGAGGCGGCTACACCTTC. It is translated as CASSPTGGGYTF.

This clone was detected a few times. The DNA of the CDR3 is TGCAGCGTAGCGAGCGGGAGAGCACAAGAGACCCAGTACTTC. It codes for CSVASGRAQETQYF. The rearrangement uses TRBV29-1 and TRBJ2-5; 8 positions match TRBD2. V lost 6 bases and J lost 2; bases outside the gene matches: 8. The CDR3 contains 14 residues. In germline, CDR1 is SQVTM, CDR2 ANQGSEA. The complete variable domain, with remaining parts taken from reference TRBV29-1 and TRBJ2-5, reads SAVISQKPSRDICQRGTSLTIQCQVDSQVTMMFWYRQQPGQSLTLIATANQGSEATYESGFVIDKFPISRPNLTFSTLTVSNMSPEDSSIYLCSVASGRAQETQYFGPGTRLLVL.

V usage is TRBV4-1 and J usage is TRBJ1-4; D is possibly TRBD1 (5 bases). Germline loops: CDR1 MGHRA, CDR2 YSYEKL. The CDR3 sequence is 19 residues long. V dropped 3 bases and J dropped 3 bases, with 23 bases sitting between them. The CDR3 protein is CASSHQERTSRPSNEKLFF. The CDR3 coding sequence is TGCGCCAGCAGCCATCAAGAGAGGACATCCCGGCCATCTAATGAAAAACTGTTTTTT.

The CDR3 nucleotides are TGTGCCAGCAGCCCTCGGACTAGTTGGTCCTACGAGCAGTACTTC. It encodes CASSPRTSWSYEQYF. The V and J genes are TRBV21-1 and TRBJ2-7; the DNA was not used to check the table's D call, TRBD2. TRBV21-1 is noted as a pseudogene. The CDR3 spans 15 residues.

The V and J genes are TRBV13 and TRBJ2-5, with D tentatively TRBD1 (5 bases). Trimming stripped 0 bases from V and 5 bases from J, with 16 bases between. CDR1 and CDR2 (germline): PRHDT, FYEKMQ (reference sequence). This CDR3 spans 16 amino acids. The CDR3 DNA reads TGTGCCAGCAGCTTAGGTGGGGCAAATCTATGGGAGACCCAGTACTTC. This translates into CASSLGGANLWETQYF.

The sample holds a few counts of this clone. The J gene is TRBJ2-5, the V gene TRBV5-5, with TRBD2 as a possible D gene (6 bases). This CDR3 is built from 15 residues. V was shortened by 3 bases and J by 7 bases, with 19 bases between the two germline ends. Germline V gene data show CDR1 as SGHKS and CDR2 as YYEKEE (reference sequence). For the CDR3, the DNA is TGTGCCAGCAGCTGGAGGGACTCCGATTTTGGGACCCAGTACTTC. It specifies CASSWRDSDFGTQYF.

This chain links TRBV6-1 with TRBJ2-5; 7 bases are shared with TRBD1. J gave up 5 bases and V 7 bases, and 10 bases lay outside the gene matches. Germline-derived CDR1 and CDR2 are MNHNS and SASEGT. This CDR3 is 14 amino acids long. The CDR3 DNA reads TGTGCCAGCACAACCGGGACAGACGACGAGACCCAGTACTTC. This gives the protein CASTTGTDDETQYF.

The V call is TRBV10-3, the J call TRBJ2-5; 9 nucleotides align to TRBD2. Trimming took 2 bases from V and 4 from J; bases not matched to a gene: 11. This CDR3 is 17 amino acids long. Germline V CDR1 and CDR2: ENHRY, SYGVKD. CDR3 sequence reads: CAISEPGRSGGPETQYF. CDR3 nucleotides: TGTGCCATCAGTGAGCCCGGGAGAAGCGGGGGGCCAGAGACCCAGTACTTC.

The genes are TRBV6-1 and TRBJ1-1; TRBD1 matches 9 bases. This CDR3 is 18 amino acids long. Trimming cost V 0 bases and J 5 bases; bases outside gene matches: 13. CDR1 and CDR2 (germline): MNHNS, SASEGT. The CDR3 nucleotides are TGTGCCAGCAGTGAAGCTCTCCCGGGACAGGGCCGGAATACTGAAGCTTTCTTT. Amino acid sequence: CASSEALPGQGRNTEAFF.

The chain couples TRBV6-6 to TRBJ2-5; TRBD2 agrees at 7 bases. Per the germline V gene, CDR1 is MNHNY and CDR2 is SVGAGI (reference sequence). The V segment lost 7 bases and the J segment 5 bases; nucleotides outside the gene matches: 10. The length of the CDR3 is 14 residues. As DNA, the CDR3 is TGTGCCAGCACCCCTCGGGGGGACTTGGAGACCCAGTACTTC. The encoded protein is CASTPRGDLETQYF.

V is TRBV13 and J is TRBJ1-2; no clear D. This CDR3 spans 15 amino acids. Germline V CDR1 and CDR2: PRHDT, FYEKMQ (reference sequence). Trimming removed 3 bases at V and 3 bases at J, with 14 bases between. The CDR3 reads CASSFRDGGHYGYTF. The CDR3 region has the DNA TGTGCCAGCAGCTTTCGTGACGGAGGCCACTATGGCTACACCTTC.

This chain connects TRBV7-2 to TRBJ1-2; perhaps TRBD1 as D (6 bases). The CDR3 consists of 13 residues. The germline V and J ends were trimmed by 5 bases and 3 bases, with 10 bases remaining between them. Germline V gene data show CDR1 as SGHTA and CDR2 as FQGNSA. CDR3 nucleotide sequence: TGTGCCAGCAGCCCGGACAGCTACTATGGCTACACCTTC. It yields the protein CASSPDSYYGYTF. The variable domain in full, completed from reference TRBV7-2 and TRBJ1-2, reads GAGVSQSPSNKVTEKGKDVELRCDPISGHTALYWYRQSLGQGLEFLIYFQGNSAPDKSGLPSDRFSAERTGGSVSTLTIQRTQQEDSAVYLCASSPDSYYGYTFGSGTRLTVV.

This clone showed up just a few times. Here the CDR3 reads CASSLARAGGYNEQFF. In nucleotides, the CDR3 is TGTGCCAGCAGCCTAGCTAGGGCAGGGGGCTACAATGAGCAGTTCTTC. The gene calls are TRBV9 and TRBJ2-1; 7 bases align to TRBD1. The junction had 10 bases not matched to a gene; V was cut back by 4 bases and J by 3 bases. The CDR3 is 16 residues long. Germline assignment: CDR1 SGDLS and CDR2 YYNGEE.

The V gene is TRBV6-1, the J gene TRBJ1-1; no clear D gene. V was shortened by 6 bases and J by 7 bases, with 9 bases between the two germline ends. Germline V lookup: CDR1 MNHNS, CDR2 SASEGT. The CDR3 has 11 residues. CDR3: CASSPRGEAFF. The CDR3 DNA sequence: TGTGCCAGCAGCCCACGGGGTGAAGCTTTCTTT.

This clone was observed a few times. The V and J genes are TRBV2 and TRBJ1-2; D remains unclear. V lost 2 bases, J lost 0 bases, and 7 bases lay in between. CDR1 and CDR2 (germline): SNHLY, FYNNEI. This CDR3 has 14 residues. As DNA, the CDR3 is TGTGCCAGCAGTGAATTGACAACTAACTATGGCTACACCTTC. Residues: CASSELTTNYGYTF.

This chain joins TRBV5-1 and TRBJ2-3; D possibly corresponds to TRBD1 (6 bases). This CDR3 has 15 residues. Trimming took 0 bases from V and 4 from J, leaving 12 bases between them. The germline CDR1 and CDR2 sequences are SGHRS and YFSETQ. The CDR3 sequence is CASSLGDTIADTQYF. CDR3 nucleotides: TGCGCCAGCAGCTTGGGGGACACGATTGCAGATACGCAGTATTTT.

This clone showed up just a few times. Other DNA sequences in the sample encode the same CDR3. The genes are TRBV5-1 and TRBJ2-6, with unresolved D. Germline CDR1 and CDR2: SGHRS and YFSETQ. The CDR3 is 15 amino acids. V lost 0 bases and J 4 bases, leaving 8 bases between the germline ends. The chain's CDR3 is CASSLEEPGANVLTF. The CDR3 DNA is TGCGCCAGCAGCTTGGAGGAGCCCGGGGCCAACGTCCTGACTTTC.

This clone appeared once. The chain is built from TRBV6-6 and TRBJ1-5, with D possibly matching TRBD1 (5 bases). There are 15 residues in the CDR3. The V end was cut by 3 bases, the J end by 2 bases, with 11 bases between. CDR1 MNHNY and CDR2 SVGAGI come from the germline V gene (reference sequence). The CDR3 DNA sequence: TGTGCCAGCAGTTATAAGGGGACTGGCAATCAGCCCCAGCATTTT. Residues: CASSYKGTGNQPQHF.

V usage is TRBV18 and J usage is TRBJ1-2; a possible D gene is TRBD1 (6 bases). The CDR3 covers 15 residues. CDR1 is KGHSH and CDR2 is LQKENI in the germline V gene. Trimming took 2 bases from V and 0 from J, leaving 10 bases between them. The CDR3 loop reads CASSPSTGPNYGYTF. Here the CDR3 DNA reads TGTGCCAGCTCACCATCCACAGGGCCTAACTATGGCTACACCTTC.

The chain is built from TRBV5-8 and TRBJ2-3, with TRBD2 identical over 9 bases. Per germline, CDR1 SGHTS and CDR2 YDEGEE. Trimming cost V 1 base and J 5 bases; bases outside gene matches: 8. This CDR3 region has 16 residues. The CDR3 protein is CASSLWASGAGDTQYF. The CDR3 region has the DNA TGTGCCAGCAGCTTGTGGGCTAGCGGGGCGGGAGATACGCAGTATTTT.